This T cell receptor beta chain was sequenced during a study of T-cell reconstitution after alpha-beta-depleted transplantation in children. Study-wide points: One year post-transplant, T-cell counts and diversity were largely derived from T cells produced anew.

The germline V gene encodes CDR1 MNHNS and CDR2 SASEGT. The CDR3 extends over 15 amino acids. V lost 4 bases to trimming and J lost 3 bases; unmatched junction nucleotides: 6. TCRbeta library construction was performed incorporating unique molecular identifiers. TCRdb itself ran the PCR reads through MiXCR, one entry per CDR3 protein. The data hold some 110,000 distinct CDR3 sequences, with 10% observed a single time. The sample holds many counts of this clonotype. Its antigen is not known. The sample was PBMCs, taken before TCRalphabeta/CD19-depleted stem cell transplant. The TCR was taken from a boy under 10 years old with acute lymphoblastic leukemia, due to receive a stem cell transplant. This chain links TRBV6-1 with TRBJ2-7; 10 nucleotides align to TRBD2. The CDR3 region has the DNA TGTGCCAGCAGTGGTCAACTAGCGGGATTCTACGAGCAGTACTTC. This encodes CASSGQLAGFYEQYF.